This T cell receptor (beta chain) was obtained from a study of human T cells and chemical hapten exposure. Study-wide results and caveats: With regard to DPC sensitization, TCRs above 1 in 1000 frequency did not change.

For the library, individual cDNA molecules each received unique molecular identifiers. Per the study methods: From roughly 23,000 to 700,000 TCRs were found per sample, with a median of approximately 96,000. TCRdb fed the RACE reads into MiXCR, producing one record per CDR3 protein. The authors' filters were not applied to this entry. The sample contains a few hundred thousand distinct CDR3 sequences, under 6.5% of which appear only once. Indicated time point: patch test 2, 6 weeks after DPC sensitization. Treatment reported: therapeutic diphenylcyclopropenone sensitization with weekly scalp DPC. V was clipped by 6 bases and J by 4 bases, with 28 bases between them. This CDR3 is built from 20 residues. CDR1 MNHEY and CDR2 SVGEGT come from the germline V gene. This clonotype was picked up a small number of times. Its specificity is unknown.

The source was whole blood, collected in connection with sensitization to the hapten diphenylcyclopropenone (DPC). The chain uses TRBV6-2 or TRBV6-3 and TRBJ2-6, with D possibly TRBD2 on 6 matching bases. The sequence was obtained from a woman between 18 and 29 years old with alopecia areata. Some clones in this sample may be carry-over from other donors' samples. The CDR3 coding sequence is TGTGCCAGCAGAGGAAACGGTCCGGGACTGGTTGTGTTGGGGGCCAACGTCCTGACTTTC. It yields the protein CASRGNGPGLVVLGANVLTF.